Detailed here is one T cell receptor beta chain. Clones were sequenced by immunoSEQ multiplex PCR, and TCRdb holds only the in-frame ones, with some missing. The sample carries under 450,000 clones, about nine tenths recorded once. These data are taken from a study of control samples from healthy donors and cancer patients. CDR3 length: 14 residues. Trimming cost V 1 base and J 4 bases; bases outside gene matches: 3. Germline-derived CDR1 and CDR2 are SGHKS and YYEKEE (reference sequence). The sequence was collected from a man aged 40-49 years with head and neck cancer. The V call is TRBV5-5, the J call TRBJ2-7; 9 nucleotides match TRBD2. Source material: PBMCs. The CDR3 region has the DNA TGTGCCAGCAGCTTGTTCAGCGGGAGGTACGAGCAGTACTTC. Translating gives CASSLFSGRYEQYF. Complete variable domain (other parts from reference TRBV5-5 and TRBJ2-7): DAGVTQSPTHLIKTRGQQVTLRCSPISGHKSVSWYQQVLGQGPQFIFQYYEKEERGRGNFPDRFSARQFPNYSSELNVNALLLGDSALYLCASSLFSGRYEQYFGPGTRLTVT.